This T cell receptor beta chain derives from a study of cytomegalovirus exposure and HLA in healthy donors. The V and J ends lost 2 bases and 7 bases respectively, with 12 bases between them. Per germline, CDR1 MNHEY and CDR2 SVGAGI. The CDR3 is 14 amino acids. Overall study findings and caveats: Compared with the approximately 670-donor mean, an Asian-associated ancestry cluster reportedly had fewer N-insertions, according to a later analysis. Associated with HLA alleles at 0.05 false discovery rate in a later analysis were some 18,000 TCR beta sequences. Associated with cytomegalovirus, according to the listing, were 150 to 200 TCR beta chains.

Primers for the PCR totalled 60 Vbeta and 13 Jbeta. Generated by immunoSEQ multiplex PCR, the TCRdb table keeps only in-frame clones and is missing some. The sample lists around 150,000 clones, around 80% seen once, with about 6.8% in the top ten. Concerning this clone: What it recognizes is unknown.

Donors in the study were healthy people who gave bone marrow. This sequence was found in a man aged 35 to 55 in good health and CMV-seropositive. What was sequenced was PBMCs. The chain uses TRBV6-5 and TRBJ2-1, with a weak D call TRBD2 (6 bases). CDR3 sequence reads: CASSYGGAPNEQFF. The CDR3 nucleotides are TGTGCCAGCAGTTACGGAGGGGCGCCTAATGAGCAGTTCTTC.